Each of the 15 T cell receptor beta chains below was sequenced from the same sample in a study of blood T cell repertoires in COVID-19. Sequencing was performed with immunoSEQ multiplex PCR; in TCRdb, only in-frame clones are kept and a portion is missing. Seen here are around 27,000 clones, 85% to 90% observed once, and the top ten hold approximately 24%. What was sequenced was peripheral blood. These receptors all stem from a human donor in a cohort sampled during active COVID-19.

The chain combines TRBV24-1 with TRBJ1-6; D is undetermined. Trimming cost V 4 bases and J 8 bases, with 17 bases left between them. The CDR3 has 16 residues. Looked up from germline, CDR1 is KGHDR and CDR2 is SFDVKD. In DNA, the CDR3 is TGTGCCACCAGTGACCCACATGAGGCTATGGATTCACCCCTCCACTTT. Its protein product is CATSDPHEAMDSPLHF.

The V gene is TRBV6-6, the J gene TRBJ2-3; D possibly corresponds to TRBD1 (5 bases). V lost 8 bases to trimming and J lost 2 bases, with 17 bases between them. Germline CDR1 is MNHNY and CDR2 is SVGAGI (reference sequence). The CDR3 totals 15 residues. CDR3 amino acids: CASGDSGPNTDTQYF. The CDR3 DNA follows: TGTGCCAGCGGAGACAGTGGCCCTAACACAGATACGCAGTATTTT.

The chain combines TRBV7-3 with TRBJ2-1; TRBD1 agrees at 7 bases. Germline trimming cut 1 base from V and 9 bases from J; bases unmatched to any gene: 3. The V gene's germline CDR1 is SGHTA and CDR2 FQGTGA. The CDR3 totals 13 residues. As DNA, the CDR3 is TGTGCCAGCAGCTTAATCCCAGGGGGTGAGCAGTTCTTC. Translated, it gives CASSLIPGGEQFF.

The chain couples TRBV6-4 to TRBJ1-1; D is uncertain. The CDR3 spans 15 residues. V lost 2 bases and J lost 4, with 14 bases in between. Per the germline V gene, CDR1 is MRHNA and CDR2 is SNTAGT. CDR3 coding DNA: TGTGCCAGCAGTGACAGGGAGAAAGGTGCCACTGAAGCTTTCTTT. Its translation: CASSDREKGATEAFF.

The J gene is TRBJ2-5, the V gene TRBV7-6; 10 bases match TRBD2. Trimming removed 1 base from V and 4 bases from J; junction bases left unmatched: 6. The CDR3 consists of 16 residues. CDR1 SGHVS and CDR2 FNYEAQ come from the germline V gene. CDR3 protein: CASSLGSSGGRETQYF. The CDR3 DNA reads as TGTGCCAGCAGCTTAGGATCTAGCGGGGGCCGAGAGACCCAGTACTTC.

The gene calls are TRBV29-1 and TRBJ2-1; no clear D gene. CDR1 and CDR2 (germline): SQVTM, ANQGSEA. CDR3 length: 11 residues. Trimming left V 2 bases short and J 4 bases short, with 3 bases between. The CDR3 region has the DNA TGCAGCGTTGAACTGTACAATGAGCAGTTCTTC. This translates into CSVELYNEQFF.

CDR3 DNA: TGTGCCAGCAGTTATATTGGGACAGGGACAGATGGCTACACCTTC. It specifies CASSYIGTGTDGYTF. The chain couples TRBV6-2 or TRBV6-3 to TRBJ1-2; TRBD1 matches 9 bases. The CDR3 is made up of 15 amino acids. Germline assignment: CDR1 MNHEY and CDR2 SVGEGT. The V gene end was trimmed by 3 bases and the J gene end by 6 bases; junction bases not matched to a gene: 8.

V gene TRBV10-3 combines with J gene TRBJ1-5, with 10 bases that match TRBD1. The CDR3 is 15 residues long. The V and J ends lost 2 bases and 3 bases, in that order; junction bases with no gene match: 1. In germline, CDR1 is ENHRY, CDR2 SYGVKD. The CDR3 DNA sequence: TGTGCCATCAGTGAGGGGACAGGGGCCAATCAGCCCCAGCATTTT. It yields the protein CAISEGTGANQPQHF.

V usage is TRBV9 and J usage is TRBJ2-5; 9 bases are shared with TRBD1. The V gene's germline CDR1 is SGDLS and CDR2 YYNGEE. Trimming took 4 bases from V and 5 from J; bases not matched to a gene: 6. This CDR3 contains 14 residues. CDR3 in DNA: TGTGCCAGCAGCAAAGGACAGGGGAGGGAGACCCAGTACTTC. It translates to CASSKGQGRETQYF.

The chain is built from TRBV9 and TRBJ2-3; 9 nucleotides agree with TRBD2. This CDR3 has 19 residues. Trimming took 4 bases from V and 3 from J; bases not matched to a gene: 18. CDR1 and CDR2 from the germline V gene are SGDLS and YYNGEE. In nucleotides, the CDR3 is TGTGCCAGCAGCCTGTACCACGTAGCGGCGGGGGGGCTGACAGATACGCAGTATTTT. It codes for CASSLYHVAAGGLTDTQYF.

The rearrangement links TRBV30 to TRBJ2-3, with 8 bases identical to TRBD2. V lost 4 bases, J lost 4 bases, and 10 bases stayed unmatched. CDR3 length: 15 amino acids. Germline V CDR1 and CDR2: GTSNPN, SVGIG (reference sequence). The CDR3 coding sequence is TGTGCCTGGACCAGATCGGGGGGGGTGGCAGATACGCAGTATTTT. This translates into CAWTRSGGVADTQYF. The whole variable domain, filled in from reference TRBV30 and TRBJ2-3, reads SQTIHQWPATLVQPVGSPLSLECTVEGTSNPNLYWYRQAAGRGLQLLFYSVGIGQISSEVPQNLSASRPQDRQFILSSKKLLLSDSGFYLCAWTRSGGVADTQYFGPGTRLTVL.

The DNA for the CDR3 is TGTGCCAGCAGCCCACAAAGTAACACCATATATTTT. Its protein product is CASSPQSNTIYF. The chain employs TRBV6-5 and TRBJ1-3; D not certain. The CDR3 consists of 12 residues. V dropped 6 bases and J dropped 7 bases, with 10 bases sitting between them. CDR1 MNHEY and CDR2 SVGAGI come from the germline V gene.

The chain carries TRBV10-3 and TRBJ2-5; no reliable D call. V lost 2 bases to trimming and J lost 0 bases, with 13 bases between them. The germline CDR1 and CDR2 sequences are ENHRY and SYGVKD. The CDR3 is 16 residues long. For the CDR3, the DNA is TGTGCCATCAGTGAGAATGGGCCGGCTTACCAAGAGACCCAGTACTTC. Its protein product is CAISENGPAYQETQYF.

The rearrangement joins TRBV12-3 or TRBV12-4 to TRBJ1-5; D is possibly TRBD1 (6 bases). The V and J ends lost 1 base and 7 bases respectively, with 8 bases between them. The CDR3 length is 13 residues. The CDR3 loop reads CASSLEGEQPQHF. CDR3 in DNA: TGTGCCAGCAGTTTAGAGGGGGAACAGCCCCAGCATTTT.

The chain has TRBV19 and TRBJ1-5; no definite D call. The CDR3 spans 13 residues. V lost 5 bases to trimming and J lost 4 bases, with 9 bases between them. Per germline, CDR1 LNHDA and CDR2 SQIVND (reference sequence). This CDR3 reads CASSVFGNQPQHF. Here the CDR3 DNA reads TGTGCCAGTAGTGTATTCGGGAATCAGCCCCAGCATTTT.